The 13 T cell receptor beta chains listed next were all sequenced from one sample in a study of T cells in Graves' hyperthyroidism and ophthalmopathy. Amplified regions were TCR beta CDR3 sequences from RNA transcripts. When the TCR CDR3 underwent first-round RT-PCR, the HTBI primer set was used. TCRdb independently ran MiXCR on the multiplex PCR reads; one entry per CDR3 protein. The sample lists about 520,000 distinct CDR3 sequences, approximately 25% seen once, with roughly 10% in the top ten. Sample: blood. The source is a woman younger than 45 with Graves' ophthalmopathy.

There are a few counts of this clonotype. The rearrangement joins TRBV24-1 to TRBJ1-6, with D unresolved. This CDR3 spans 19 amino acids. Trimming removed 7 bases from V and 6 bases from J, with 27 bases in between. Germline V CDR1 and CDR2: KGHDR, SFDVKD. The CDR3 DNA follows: TGTGCCACCAGGGATGGCAGCAGGAAGCCCGCTCTGGGTAATTCACCCCTCCACTTT. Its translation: CATRDGSRKPALGNSPLHF.

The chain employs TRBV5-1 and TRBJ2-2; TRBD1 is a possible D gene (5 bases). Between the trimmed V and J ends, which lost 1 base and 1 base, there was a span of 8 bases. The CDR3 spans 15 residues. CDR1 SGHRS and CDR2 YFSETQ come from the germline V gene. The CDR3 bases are TGCGCCAGCAGCTTGTCGACAGTGAACACCGGGGAGCTGTTTTTT. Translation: CASSLSTVNTGELFF. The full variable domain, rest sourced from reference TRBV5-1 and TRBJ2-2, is KAGVTQTPRYLIKTRGQQVTLSCSPISGHRSVSWYQQTPGQGLQFLFEYFSETQRNKGNFPGRFSGRQFSNSRSEMNVSTLELGDSALYLCASSLSTVNTGELFFGEGSRLTVL.

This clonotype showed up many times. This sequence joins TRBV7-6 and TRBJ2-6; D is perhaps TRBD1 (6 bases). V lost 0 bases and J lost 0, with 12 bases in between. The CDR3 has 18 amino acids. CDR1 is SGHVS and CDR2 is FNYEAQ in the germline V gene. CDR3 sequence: CASSLAGTPYSGANVLTF. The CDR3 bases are TGTGCCAGCAGCTTAGCCGGGACACCTTACTCTGGGGCCAACGTCCTGACTTTC.

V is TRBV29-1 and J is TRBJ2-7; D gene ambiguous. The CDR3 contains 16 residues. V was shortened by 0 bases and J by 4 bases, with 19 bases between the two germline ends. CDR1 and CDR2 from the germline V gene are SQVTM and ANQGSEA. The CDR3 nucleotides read TGCAGCGTTGAAGATTCAGAAACCGACATTGGGTACGAGCAGTACTTC. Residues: CSVEDSETDIGYEQYF.

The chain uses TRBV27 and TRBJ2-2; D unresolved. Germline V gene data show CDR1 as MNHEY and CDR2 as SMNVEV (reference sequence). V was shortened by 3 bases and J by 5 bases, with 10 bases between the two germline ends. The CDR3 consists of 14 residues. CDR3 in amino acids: CASSFGWETGELFF. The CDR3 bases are TGTGCCAGCAGTTTTGGTTGGGAAACCGGGGAGCTGTTTTTT.

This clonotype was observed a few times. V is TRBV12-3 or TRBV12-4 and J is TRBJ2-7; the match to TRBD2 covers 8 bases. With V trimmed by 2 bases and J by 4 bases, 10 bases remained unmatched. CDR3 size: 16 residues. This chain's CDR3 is CASSLSGGSGNYEQYF. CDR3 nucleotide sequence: TGTGCCAGCAGTTTATCGGGGGGTAGCGGGAATTACGAGCAGTACTTC.

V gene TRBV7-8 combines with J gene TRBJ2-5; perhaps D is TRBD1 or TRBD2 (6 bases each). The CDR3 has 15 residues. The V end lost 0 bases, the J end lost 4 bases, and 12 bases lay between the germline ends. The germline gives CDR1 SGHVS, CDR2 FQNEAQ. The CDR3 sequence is CASSLAWGAVETQYF. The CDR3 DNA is TGTGCCAGCAGCTTAGCATGGGGGGCTGTAGAGACCCAGTACTTC. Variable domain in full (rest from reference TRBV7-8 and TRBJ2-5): GAGVSQSPRYKVAKRGQDVALRCDPISGHVSLFWYQQALGQGPEFLTYFQNEAQLDKSGLPSDRFFAERPEGSVSTLKIQRTQQEDSAVYLCASSLAWGAVETQYFGPGTRLLVL.

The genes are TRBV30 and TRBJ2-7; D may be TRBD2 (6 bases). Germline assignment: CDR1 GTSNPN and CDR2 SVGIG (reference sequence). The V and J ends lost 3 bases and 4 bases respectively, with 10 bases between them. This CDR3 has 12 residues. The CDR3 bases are TGTGCCTGGAGCGGGAGTGGGTACGAGCAGTACTTC. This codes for CAWSGSGYEQYF.

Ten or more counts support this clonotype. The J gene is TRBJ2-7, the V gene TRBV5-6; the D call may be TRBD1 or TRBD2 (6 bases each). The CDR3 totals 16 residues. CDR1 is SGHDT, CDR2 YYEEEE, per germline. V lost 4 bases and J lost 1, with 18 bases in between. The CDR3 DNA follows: TGTGCCAGCAGCCCCGGAGGGGGGCGCGGGTCCTACGAGCAGTACTTC. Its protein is CASSPGGGRGSYEQYF.

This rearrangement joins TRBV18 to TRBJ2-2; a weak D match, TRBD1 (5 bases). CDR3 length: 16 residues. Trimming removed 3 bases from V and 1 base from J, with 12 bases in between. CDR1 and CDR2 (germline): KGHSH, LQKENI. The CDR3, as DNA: TGTGCCAGCTCACCGACAAAAACAGGGAACACCGGGGAGCTGTTTTTT. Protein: CASSPTKTGNTGELFF.

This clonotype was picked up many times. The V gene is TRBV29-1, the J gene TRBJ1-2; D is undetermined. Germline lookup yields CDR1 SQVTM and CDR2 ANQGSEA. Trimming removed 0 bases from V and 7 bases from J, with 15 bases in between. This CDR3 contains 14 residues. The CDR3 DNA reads TGCAGCGTTGAAGATAGTAGGATTGAGGGTGGCTACACCTTC. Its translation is CSVEDSRIEGGYTF.

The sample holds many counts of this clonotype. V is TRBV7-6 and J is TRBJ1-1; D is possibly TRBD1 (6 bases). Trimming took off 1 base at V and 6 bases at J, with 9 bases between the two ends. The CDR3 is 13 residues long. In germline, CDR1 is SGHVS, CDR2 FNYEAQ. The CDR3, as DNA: TGTGCCAGCAGCTTAGGACAGGCCGCTGAAGCTTTCTTT. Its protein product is CASSLGQAAEAFF.

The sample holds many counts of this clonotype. This CDR3 reads CASSAAGTTGETQYF. CDR3 bases: TGTGCCAGCAGTGCCGCCGGGACAACGGGAGAGACCCAGTACTTC. The gene calls are TRBV12-3 or TRBV12-4 and TRBJ2-5; weak D call: TRBD1 (6 bases). Trimming pared 5 bases from V and 4 bases from J, leaving 17 bases between. The CDR3 is made up of 15 amino acids.